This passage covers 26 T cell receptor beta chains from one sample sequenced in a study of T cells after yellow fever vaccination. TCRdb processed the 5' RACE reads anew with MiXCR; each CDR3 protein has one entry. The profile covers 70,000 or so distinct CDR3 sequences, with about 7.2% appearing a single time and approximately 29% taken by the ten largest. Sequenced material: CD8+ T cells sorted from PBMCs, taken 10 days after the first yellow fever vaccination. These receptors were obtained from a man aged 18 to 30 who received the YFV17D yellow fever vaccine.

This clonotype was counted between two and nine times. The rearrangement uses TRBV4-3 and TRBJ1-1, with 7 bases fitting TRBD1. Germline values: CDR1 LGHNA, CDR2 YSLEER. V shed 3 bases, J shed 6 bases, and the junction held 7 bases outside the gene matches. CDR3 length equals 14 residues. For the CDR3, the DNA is TGCGCCAGCAGCCACGGACAGGCGGGTTCTGAAGCTTTCTTT. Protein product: CASSHGQAGSEAFF.

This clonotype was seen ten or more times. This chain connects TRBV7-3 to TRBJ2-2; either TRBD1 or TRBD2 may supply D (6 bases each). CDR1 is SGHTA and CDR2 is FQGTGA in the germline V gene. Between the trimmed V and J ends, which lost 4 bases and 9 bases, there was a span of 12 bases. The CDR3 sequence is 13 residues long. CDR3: CASSSRGARELFF. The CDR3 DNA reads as TGTGCCAGCAGCTCGAGGGGGGCGAGGGAGCTGTTTTTT.

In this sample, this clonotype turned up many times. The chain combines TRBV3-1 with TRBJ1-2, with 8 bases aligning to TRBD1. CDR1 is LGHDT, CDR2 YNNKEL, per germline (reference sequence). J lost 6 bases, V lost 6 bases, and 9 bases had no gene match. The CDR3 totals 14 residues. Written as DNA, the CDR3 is TGTGCCAGCAGTCAAAAGACAGGGGTGGATGGCTACACCTTC. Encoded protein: CASSQKTGVDGYTF.

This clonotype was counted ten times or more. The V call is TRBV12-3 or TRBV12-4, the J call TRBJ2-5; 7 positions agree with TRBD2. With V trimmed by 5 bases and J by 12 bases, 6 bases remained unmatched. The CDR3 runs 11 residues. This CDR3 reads CASSHGLGEYF. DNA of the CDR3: TGTGCCAGCAGTCACGGACTAGGGGAGTACTTC.

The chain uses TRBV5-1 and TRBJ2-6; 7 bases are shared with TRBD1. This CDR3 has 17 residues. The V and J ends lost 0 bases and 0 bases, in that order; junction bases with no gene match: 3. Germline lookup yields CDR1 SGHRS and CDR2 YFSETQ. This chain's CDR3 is CASSLGQGVSGANVLTF. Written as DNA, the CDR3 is TGCGCCAGCAGCTTGGGACAGGGAGTCTCTGGGGCCAACGTCCTGACTTTC.

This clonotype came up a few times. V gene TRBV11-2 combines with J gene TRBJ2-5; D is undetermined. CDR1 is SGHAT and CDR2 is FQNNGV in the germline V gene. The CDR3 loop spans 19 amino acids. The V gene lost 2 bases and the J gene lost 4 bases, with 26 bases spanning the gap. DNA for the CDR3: TGTGCCAGCAGCTTAACCCCCGGGTTAACGGCCCCTGGGCGAGAGACCCAGTACTTC. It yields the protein CASSLTPGLTAPGRETQYF.

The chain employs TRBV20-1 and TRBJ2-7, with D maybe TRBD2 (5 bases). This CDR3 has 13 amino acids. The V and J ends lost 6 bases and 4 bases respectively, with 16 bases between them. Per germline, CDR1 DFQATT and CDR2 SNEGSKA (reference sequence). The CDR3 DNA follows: TGCAGTGCCTTGCCGGACGGGGAGTACGAGCAGTACGTC. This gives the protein CSALPDGEYEQYV.

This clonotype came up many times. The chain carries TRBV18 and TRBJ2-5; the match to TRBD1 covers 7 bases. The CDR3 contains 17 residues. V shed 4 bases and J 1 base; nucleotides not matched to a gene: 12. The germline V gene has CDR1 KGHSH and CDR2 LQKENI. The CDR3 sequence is CASSLLARWDSQETQYF. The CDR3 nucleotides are TGTGCCAGCTCACTACTTGCGCGTTGGGACAGCCAAGAGACCCAGTACTTC. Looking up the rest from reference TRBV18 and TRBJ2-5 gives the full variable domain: NAGVMQNPRHLVRRRGQEARLRCSPMKGHSHVYWYRQLPEEGLKFMVYLQKENIIDESGMPKERFSAEFPKEGPSILRIQQVVRGDSAAYFCASSLLARWDSQETQYFGPGTRLLVL.

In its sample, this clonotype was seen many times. CDR3 DNA sequence: TGTGCCAGCAGTTGGACACAAGAGACCCAGTACTTC. This translates into CASSWTQETQYF. The J gene is TRBJ2-5, the V gene TRBV6-6; D may be TRBD1 (5 bases). Trimming left V 4 bases short and J 2 bases short, with 5 bases between. Germline V lookup: CDR1 MNHNY, CDR2 SVGAGI (reference sequence). This CDR3 comprises 12 residues.

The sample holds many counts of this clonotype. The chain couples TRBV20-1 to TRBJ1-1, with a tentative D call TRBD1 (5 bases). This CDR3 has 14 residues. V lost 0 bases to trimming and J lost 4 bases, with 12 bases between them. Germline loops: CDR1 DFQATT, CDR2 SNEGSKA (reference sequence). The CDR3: CSAREVGTPTEAFF. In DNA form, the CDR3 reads TGCAGTGCTAGAGAGGTGGGGACGCCCACTGAAGCTTTCTTT.

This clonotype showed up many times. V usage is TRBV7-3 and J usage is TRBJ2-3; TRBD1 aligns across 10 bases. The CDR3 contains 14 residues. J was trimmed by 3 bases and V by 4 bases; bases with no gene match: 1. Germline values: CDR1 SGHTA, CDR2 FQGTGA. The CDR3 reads CASSSGQGTDTQYF. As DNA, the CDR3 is TGTGCCAGCAGCTCGGGACAGGGGACAGATACGCAGTATTTT. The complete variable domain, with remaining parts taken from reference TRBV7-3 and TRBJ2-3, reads GAGVSQTPSNKVTEKGKYVELRCDPISGHTALYWYRQSLGQGPEFLIYFQGTGAADDSGLPNDRFFAVRPEGSVSTLKIQRTERGDSAVYLCASSSGQGTDTQYFGPGTRLTVL.

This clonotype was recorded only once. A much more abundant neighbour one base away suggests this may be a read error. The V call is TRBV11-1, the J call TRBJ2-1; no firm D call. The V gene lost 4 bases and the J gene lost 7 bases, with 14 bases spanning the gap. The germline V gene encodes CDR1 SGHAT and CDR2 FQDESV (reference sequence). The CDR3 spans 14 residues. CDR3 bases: TGTGCCAGCAGCTCCGACCCGGCAAGGAATGAGCAGTTCTTC. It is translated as CASSSDPARNEQFF.

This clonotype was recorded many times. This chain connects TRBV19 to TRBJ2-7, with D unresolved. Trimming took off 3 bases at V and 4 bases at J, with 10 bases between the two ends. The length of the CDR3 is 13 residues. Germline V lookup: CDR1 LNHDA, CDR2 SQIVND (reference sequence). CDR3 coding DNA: TGTGCCAGTAGTATGACACATCAGTACGAGCAGTACTTC. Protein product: CASSMTHQYEQYF.

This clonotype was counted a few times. This CDR3 reads CASSQGTAGSGTNEKLFF. CDR3 nucleotide sequence: TGCGCCAGCAGCCAAGGAACGGCAGGGTCGGGAACTAATGAAAAACTGTTTTTT. The chain couples TRBV4-3 to TRBJ1-4, with D tentatively TRBD1 (5 bases). Germline V gene lookup returns CDR1 LGHNA and CDR2 YSLEER. V lost 1 base, J lost 1 base, and 16 bases lay in between. This CDR3 comprises 18 residues.

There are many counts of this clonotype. This chain's CDR3 is CASSFERSSYEQYF. The CDR3 nucleotides read TGTGCCAGCAGCTTCGAGCGGAGCTCCTACGAGCAGTACTTC. The chain couples TRBV7-6 to TRBJ2-7, with D possibly matching TRBD2 (5 bases). The V end was cut by 3 bases, the J end by 0 bases, with 9 bases between. This CDR3 contains 14 residues. In germline, CDR1 is SGHVS, CDR2 FNYEAQ.

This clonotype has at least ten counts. This chain's CDR3 is CSARPTGASNGYTF. Written as DNA, the CDR3 is TGCAGTGCTAGGCCTACAGGTGCCTCGAATGGCTACACCTTC. V is TRBV20-1 and J is TRBJ1-2; TRBD1 might be the D (5 bases). The CDR3 loop spans 14 amino acids. V was shortened by 3 bases and J by 6 bases, with 17 bases between the two germline ends. In germline, CDR1 is DFQATT, CDR2 SNEGSKA (reference sequence).

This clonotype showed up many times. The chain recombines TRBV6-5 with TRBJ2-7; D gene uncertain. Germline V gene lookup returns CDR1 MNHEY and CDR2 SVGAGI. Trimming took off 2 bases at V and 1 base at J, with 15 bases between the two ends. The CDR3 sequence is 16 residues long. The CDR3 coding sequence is TGTGCCAGCAGTTACATGGACGGAGTTGGGTCCTACGAGCAGTACTTC. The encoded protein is CASSYMDGVGSYEQYF.

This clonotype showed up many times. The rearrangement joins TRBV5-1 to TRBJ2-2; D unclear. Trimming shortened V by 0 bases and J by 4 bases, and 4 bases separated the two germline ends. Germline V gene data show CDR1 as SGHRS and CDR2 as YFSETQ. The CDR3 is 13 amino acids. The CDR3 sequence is CASSLVSTGELFF. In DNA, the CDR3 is TGCGCCAGCAGCTTGGTTTCCACCGGGGAGCTGTTTTTT.

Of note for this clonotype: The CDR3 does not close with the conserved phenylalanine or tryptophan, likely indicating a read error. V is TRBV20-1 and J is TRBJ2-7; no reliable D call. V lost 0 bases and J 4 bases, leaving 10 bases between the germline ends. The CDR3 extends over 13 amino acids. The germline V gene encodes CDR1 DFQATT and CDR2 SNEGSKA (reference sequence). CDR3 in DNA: TGCAGTGCTAGAGAGAGGACGGATTACGAGCAGTACTAC. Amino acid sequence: CSARERTDYEQYY.

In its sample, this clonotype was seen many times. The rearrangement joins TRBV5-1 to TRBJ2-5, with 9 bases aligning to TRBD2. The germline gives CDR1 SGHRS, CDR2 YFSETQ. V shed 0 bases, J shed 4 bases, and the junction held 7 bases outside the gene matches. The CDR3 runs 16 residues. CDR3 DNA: TGCGCCAGCAGCTTGGCCCTCGGGACTAGCATAGAGACCCAGTACTTC. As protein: CASSLALGTSIETQYF.

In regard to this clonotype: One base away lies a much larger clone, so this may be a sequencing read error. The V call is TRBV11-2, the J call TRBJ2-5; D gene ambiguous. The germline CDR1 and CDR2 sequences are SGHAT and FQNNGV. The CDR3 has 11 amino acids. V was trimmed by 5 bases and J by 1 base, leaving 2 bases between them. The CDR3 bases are TGTGCCAGCAGCGCCCAAGAGACCCAGTACTTC. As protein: CASSAQETQYF.

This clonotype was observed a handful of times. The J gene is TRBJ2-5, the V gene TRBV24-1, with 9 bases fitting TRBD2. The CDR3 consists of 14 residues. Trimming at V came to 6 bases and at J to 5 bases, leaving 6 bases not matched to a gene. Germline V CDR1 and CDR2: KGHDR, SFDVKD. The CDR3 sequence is CATSSVAGAETQYF. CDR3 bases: TGTGCCACCAGTAGCGTAGCGGGGGCTGAGACCCAGTACTTC.

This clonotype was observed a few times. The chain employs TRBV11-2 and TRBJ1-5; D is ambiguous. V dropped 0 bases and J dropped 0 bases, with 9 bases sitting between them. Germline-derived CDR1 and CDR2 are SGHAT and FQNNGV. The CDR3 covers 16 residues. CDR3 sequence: CASSLEGRYSNQPQHF. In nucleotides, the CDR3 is TGTGCCAGCAGCTTAGAAGGCCGGTATAGCAATCAGCCCCAGCATTTT.

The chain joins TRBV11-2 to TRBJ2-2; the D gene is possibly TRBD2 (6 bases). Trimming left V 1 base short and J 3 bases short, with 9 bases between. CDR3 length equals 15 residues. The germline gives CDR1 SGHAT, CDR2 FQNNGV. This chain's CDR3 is CASSLGGADTGELFF. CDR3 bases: TGTGCCAGCAGCTTAGGCGGGGCCGACACCGGGGAGCTGTTTTTT.

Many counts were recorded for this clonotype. The CDR3 DNA is TGTGCCAGCAGTTTATCATACCGACAGGGGGCTACGGGTGAGCAGTTCTTC. Translation gives CASSLSYRQGATGEQFF. The rearrangement links TRBV28 to TRBJ2-1, with TRBD1 identical over 10 bases. From germline, CDR1 is MDHEN and CDR2 SYDVKM. With 1 base clipped from V and 9 bases from J, the junction kept 12 bases outside the gene matches. The CDR3 totals 17 residues.

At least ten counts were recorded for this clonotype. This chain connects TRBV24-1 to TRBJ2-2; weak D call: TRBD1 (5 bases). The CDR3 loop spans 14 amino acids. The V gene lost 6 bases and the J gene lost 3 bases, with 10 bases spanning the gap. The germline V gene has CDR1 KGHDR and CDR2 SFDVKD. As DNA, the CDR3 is TGTGCCACCAGTAGCAGGGTAGACACCGGGGAGCTGTTTTTT. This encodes CATSSRVDTGELFF.